This TCR beta chain came from a study of radiation and T cells in renal cell carcinoma. The V and J ends lost 4 bases and 3 bases respectively, with 8 bases between them. This CDR3 comprises 12 residues. Germline CDR1 SGHRS, CDR2 YFSETQ. The protocol was immunoSEQ multiplex PCR, while the TCRdb copy is restricted to in-frame clones and leaves out a portion. This table has around 180,000 clones, around 90% appearing once. Time point: blood 4 weeks post-SBRT, at nephrectomy. The treatment was: 15 Gy SBRT to primary tumor, nephrectomy 4 weeks later. Nephrectomy followed 15 Gy stereotactic body radiation by 4 weeks. Serial blood draws occurred at baseline and 2 and 4 weeks post-SBRT. The tumor was a clear cell renal cell carcinoma.

The specimen was blood, collected from a patient whose treatment included radiotherapy and nephrectomy. The TCR originated in a woman between 50 and 59 years old with renal cell carcinoma. This chain joins TRBV5-1 and TRBJ2-7; unclear D gene. This chain's CDR3 is CASSPTSYEQYF. The DNA of the CDR3 is TGCGCCAGCAGCCCTACGAGCTACGAGCAGTACTTC.